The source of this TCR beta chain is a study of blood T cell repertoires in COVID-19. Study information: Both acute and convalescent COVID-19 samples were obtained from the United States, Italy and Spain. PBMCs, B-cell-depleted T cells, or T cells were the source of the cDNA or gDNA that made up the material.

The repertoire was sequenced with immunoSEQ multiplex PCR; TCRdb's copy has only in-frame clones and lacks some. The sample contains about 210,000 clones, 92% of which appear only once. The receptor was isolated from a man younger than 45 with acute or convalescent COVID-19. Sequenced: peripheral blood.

Here the CDR3 DNA reads TGCGCCAGCAGCCAGCAACAGGAGCTCCGCACAGATACGCAGTATTTT. This gives the protein CASSQQQELRTDTQYF. This chain connects TRBV5-1 to TRBJ2-3, with D maybe TRBD1 (5 bases). V gave up 4 bases and J gave up 1 base, with 16 bases separating them. In germline, CDR1 is SGHRS, CDR2 YFSETQ. The length of the CDR3 is 16 residues. Full variable domain (outside the CDR3, taken from reference TRBV5-1 and TRBJ2-3): KAGVTQTPRYLIKTRGQQVTLSCSPISGHRSVSWYQQTPGQGLQFLFEYFSETQRNKGNFPGRFSGRQFSNSRSEMNVSTLELGDSALYLCASSQQQELRTDTQYFGPGTRLTVL.